This entry lists 25 T cell receptor beta chains sequenced from one sample in a study of blood T cell repertoires in COVID-19. The assay was immunoSEQ multiplex PCR, and TCRdb's table has in-frame clones only and misses some. The sample lists roughly 210,000 clones; about nine tenths were seen once. Sequenced input: PBMCs or T cells enriched from blood (not recorded which). The receptor source for this set is a man aged 25-45 years in a cohort exposed to, infected with or recovered from COVID-19 (not recorded which).

CDR3 bases: TGTGCCAGCAGTCCAGGGGGGCTCCAAGAGACCCAGTACTTC. It specifies CASSPGGLQETQYF. The V call is TRBV28, the J call TRBJ2-5; the D gene is possibly TRBD1 (7 bases). The CDR3 sequence is 14 residues long. The germline V gene encodes CDR1 MDHEN and CDR2 SYDVKM. V was clipped by 5 bases and J by 1 base, with 11 bases between them.

The chain uses TRBV19 and TRBJ2-7, with 8 nucleotides matching TRBD1. Germline V gene data show CDR1 as LNHDA and CDR2 as SQIVND (reference sequence). The CDR3 length is 13 residues. Unmatched junction bases numbered 1, after V lost 1 base and J lost 5 bases. The CDR3 DNA is TGTGCCAGTAGTATAGGGACAGGGAACGAGCAGTACTTC. It translates to CASSIGTGNEQYF.

The chain carries TRBV11-3 and TRBJ2-7; D might be TRBD1 (6 bases). V lost 4 bases and J 1 base, leaving 8 bases between the germline ends. The CDR3 has 13 residues. From germline, CDR1 is SGHNT and CDR2 YENEEA. CDR3 region: CASSYGQSYEQYF. The CDR3 bases are TGTGCCAGCAGCTACGGACAGTCCTACGAGCAGTACTTC.

The gene calls are TRBV11-3 and TRBJ1-5; a weak D match, TRBD1 (5 bases). The CDR3 covers 18 residues. V was pared by 7 bases and J by 6 bases, with 28 bases between. Germline CDR1 reads SGHNT; CDR2 reads YENEEA. The CDR3, as DNA: TGTGCCAGCACCTACCACCGGGGGGGGGAATTTCGGTGTCAGCCCCAGCATTTT. Its protein product is CASTYHRGGEFRCQPQHF.

The chain links TRBV28 to TRBJ1-2; 7 bases are a match to TRBD1. Germline loops: CDR1 MDHEN, CDR2 SYDVKM. J was trimmed by 2 bases and V by 4 bases; bases with no gene match: 13. The CDR3 is 17 residues long. In nucleotides, the CDR3 is TGTGCCAGCAGTTCTTGGACAGGCGACAGAAGAAACTATGGCTACACCTTC. Residues: CASSSWTGDRRNYGYTF.

This chain links TRBV29-1 with TRBJ2-5, with 7 positions matching TRBD2. CDR3 length: 15 residues. Germline CDR1 is SQVTM and CDR2 is ANQGSEA. J was trimmed by 5 bases and V by 7 bases; bases with no gene match: 16. Here the CDR3 reads CSDKRGTAGSETQYF. The CDR3 DNA follows: TGCAGCGACAAACGGGGAACAGCGGGATCGGAGACCCAGTACTTC.

This chain joins TRBV27 and TRBJ2-7, with 16 positions matching TRBD2. Trimming at V came to 0 bases and at J to 5 bases, leaving 10 bases not matched to a gene. The germline V gene has CDR1 MNHEY and CDR2 SMNVEV (reference sequence). The CDR3 has 19 residues. The CDR3 protein is CASSLSGLAGGPGQDEQYF. Written as DNA, the CDR3 is TGTGCCAGCAGTTTATCGGGACTAGCGGGAGGGCCGGGTCAGGACGAGCAGTACTTC.

As DNA, the CDR3 is TGTGCCATCAGCAGGGGGCTAAAATCGAACACTGAAGCTTTCTTT. It yields the protein CAISRGLKSNTEAFF. The rearrangement joins TRBV10-3 to TRBJ1-1; 8 bases fit TRBD1. Germline V gives CDR1 ENHRY, CDR2 SYGVKD. This CDR3 comprises 15 residues. V shed 6 bases, J shed 1 base, and the junction held 7 bases outside the gene matches.

The chain links TRBV29-1 to TRBJ2-5, with TRBD1 as a possible D gene (6 bases). V was trimmed by 3 bases and J by 5 bases, leaving 10 bases between them. CDR1 and CDR2 from the germline V gene are SQVTM and ANQGSEA. The length of the CDR3 is 12 residues. CDR3 residues: CSVDQGLETQYF. DNA for the CDR3: TGCAGCGTTGACCAGGGGCTTGAGACCCAGTACTTC.

This rearrangement joins TRBV28 to TRBJ1-3, with D maybe TRBD1 (6 bases). Per the germline V gene, CDR1 is MDHEN and CDR2 is SYDVKM. This CDR3 has 16 amino acids. V was cut by 4 bases and J by 2 bases, with 15 bases left in between. The chain's CDR3 is CASSSPSGATGNTIYF. CDR3 coding DNA: TGTGCCAGCAGTTCTCCTTCAGGGGCGACTGGAAACACCATATATTTT.

The genes are TRBV4-1 and TRBJ2-7, with 11 positions matching TRBD1. V shed 0 bases, J shed 3 bases, and the junction held 4 bases outside the gene matches. CDR1 and CDR2 from the germline V gene are MGHRA and YSYEKL. CDR3 length: 16 residues. The CDR3 loop reads CASSQEGGTGGYEQYF. The CDR3 DNA reads as TGCGCCAGCAGCCAAGAAGGAGGGACAGGGGGCTACGAGCAGTACTTC.

This chain uses TRBV4-1 with TRBJ2-4, with 7 bases fitting TRBD2. The CDR3 has 20 amino acids. Germline V gene sequence: CDR1 MGHRA, CDR2 YSYEKL. Trimming removed 3 bases from V and 2 bases from J; junction bases left unmatched: 19. CDR3 sequence: CASSHDPAGTREPSKNIQYF. CDR3 in DNA: TGCGCCAGCAGCCACGATCCAGCGGGAACCCGAGAACCCTCCAAAAACATTCAGTACTTC.

V and J are TRBV5-1 and TRBJ1-1; D is unresolved. The length of the CDR3 is 12 residues. V was pared by 10 bases and J by 5 bases, with 15 bases between. Germline assignment: CDR1 SGHRS and CDR2 YFSETQ. The CDR3 protein is CASGGGVTEAFF. Here the CDR3 DNA reads TGCGCCTCCGGCGGAGGAGTAACTGAAGCTTTCTTT.

V usage is TRBV19 and J usage is TRBJ2-3, with unresolved D. Germline CDR1 is LNHDA and CDR2 is SQIVND (reference sequence). V was pared by 8 bases and J by 2 bases, with 11 bases between. CDR3 length equals 13 residues. CDR3 bases: TGTGCCAGTCTTAGTCCCCTCACAGATACGCAGTATTTT. Translated, it gives CASLSPLTDTQYF.

V and J are TRBV5-1 and TRBJ2-1; 8 bases match TRBD2. The V gene's germline CDR1 is SGHRS and CDR2 YFSETQ. This CDR3 has 19 residues. With V trimmed by 1 base and J by 0 bases, 12 bases remained unmatched. CDR3 sequence reads: CASSLPLGVAGSSYNEQFF. For the CDR3, the DNA is TGCGCCAGCAGCTTGCCCCTGGGGGTAGCGGGAAGCTCCTACAATGAGCAGTTCTTC.

V gene TRBV14 combines with J gene TRBJ2-3; tentatively, D is TRBD2 (6 bases). Germline V gene lookup returns CDR1 SGHDN and CDR2 FVKESK. V lost 1 base, J lost 7 bases, and 30 bases lay in between. The CDR3 length is 20 residues. The CDR3 bases are TGTGCCAGCAGCCAAGCCTCGGTCCGCGGGGTCTACCAACCTCCCCATACGCAGTATTTT. This gives the protein CASSQASVRGVYQPPHTQYF.

V gene TRBV5-1 combines with J gene TRBJ2-2; possible D gene TRBD1, 6 bases. Deletions cut 4 bases from V and 4 bases from J, with 29 bases between. Germline CDR1 and CDR2: SGHRS and YFSETQ. The CDR3 spans 20 residues. The CDR3 DNA sequence: TGCGCCAGCAGCCCCGGCATTGGATTATTCTTAGGGGGTCGCACCGGGGAGCTGTTTTTT. Amino acid sequence: CASSPGIGLFLGGRTGELFF.

V is TRBV29-1 and J is TRBJ2-1, with 9 positions matching TRBD2. The germline V gene encodes CDR1 SQVTM and CDR2 ANQGSEA. V gave up 4 bases and J gave up 9 bases; unmatched junction bases: 10. The CDR3 totals 14 residues. The CDR3 DNA reads as TGCAGCGTTGTAGGGACTAGCAGGTTCACTGAGCAGTTCTTC. Protein: CSVVGTSRFTEQFF.

The table lists this clone with a count of one. V and J are TRBV6-5 and TRBJ1-5, with D maybe TRBD1 (5 bases). Trimming left V 0 bases short and J 7 bases short, with 13 bases between. This CDR3 is 15 amino acids long. Germline CDR1 MNHEY, CDR2 SVGAGI. For the CDR3, the DNA is TGTGCCAGCAGTTACTCCCCAGGGATGGGGCAGCCCCAGCATTTT. Encoded protein: CASSYSPGMGQPQHF.

V is TRBV20-1 and J is TRBJ2-1; D gene uncertain. CDR1 is DFQATT, CDR2 SNEGSKA, per germline (reference sequence). The CDR3 runs to 9 residues. CDR3 in amino acids: CSPRNEQFF. DNA of the CDR3: TGCAGCCCCCGCAATGAGCAGTTCTTC.

The rearrangement joins TRBV15 to TRBJ1-1, with TRBD1 identical over 8 bases. J lost 1 base, V lost 6 bases, and 16 bases had no gene match. The CDR3 extends over 18 amino acids. Germline values: CDR1 LNHNV, CDR2 YYDKDF (reference sequence). DNA of the CDR3: TGTGCCACCAGTCATTTTCCGGGACAGGCAACGGGGAACACTGAAGCTTTCTTT. Residues: CATSHFPGQATGNTEAFF.

The chain recombines TRBV7-3 with TRBJ2-2; 10 bases fit TRBD1. V shed 5 bases and J 5 bases; nucleotides not matched to a gene: 17. The length of the CDR3 is 19 residues. Germline V gives CDR1 SGHTA, CDR2 FQGTGA. CDR3 in amino acids: CASSPLTTFDRGRTGELFF. In nucleotides, the CDR3 is TGTGCCAGCAGCCCCCTAACGACCTTTGACAGGGGGCGGACCGGGGAGCTGTTTTTT.

In this sample, this clone turned up a few times. J is TRBJ2-7 and V is TRBV11-3; D is perhaps TRBD1 (5 bases). Germline CDR1 SGHNT, CDR2 YENEEA. CDR3 size: 15 residues. V was clipped by 5 bases and J by 7 bases, with 21 bases between them. The CDR3 region is CASSPHPSGAGEQYF. The CDR3 nucleotides are TGTGCCAGCAGCCCTCACCCGAGTGGTGCAGGGGAGCAGTACTTC.

J is TRBJ1-2 and V is TRBV5-8, with TRBD1 matching 7 bases. The CDR3 loop spans 14 amino acids. Germline lookup yields CDR1 SGHTS and CDR2 YDEGEE. J gave up 3 bases and V 3 bases, and 5 bases lay outside the gene matches. CDR3: CASSSPGQHYGYTF. The CDR3 DNA is TGTGCCAGCAGCTCCCCGGGACAGCACTATGGCTACACCTTC.

The CDR3 sequence is CATSERSGELFF. Written as DNA, the CDR3 is TGTGCCACCAGTGAGAGGTCCGGGGAGCTGTTTTTT. V gene TRBV24-1 combines with J gene TRBJ2-2; D remains unclear. This CDR3 has 12 amino acids. The germline gives CDR1 KGHDR, CDR2 SFDVKD. Trimming shortened V by 4 bases and J by 6 bases, and 5 bases separated the two germline ends.